This T cell receptor (beta chain) was captured by sequencing in a study of Ad26.COV2.S vaccination and SARS-CoV-2 variants. The wider study: Once or twice, 56 days apart, Ad26.COV2.S was delivered intramuscularly.

The CDR3 length is 19 residues. Looked up from germline, CDR1 is ENHRY and CDR2 is SYGVKD. Trimming took 2 bases from V and 0 from J; bases not matched to a gene: 11. Treatment indicated: over 15 received Ad26.COV2.S at low or high dose, single or two shots; 5 received placebo; per-sample allocation not given. The samples were gathered on day 63 after the first injection of vaccine or placebo. A note on this clone: Its target is unknown.

Clones were sequenced by immunoSEQ multiplex PCR, and TCRdb holds only the in-frame ones, with some missing. The sample shows 430,000 or so clones, approximately 89% of them seen only once. General study findings and limits: In vaccinated individuals, spike-specific CD8+ and CD4+ T cell responses reportedly displayed substantial breadth. Those who received the vaccine showed greater spike-specific TCR breadth than those given placebo. Total T cell responses, in the TCR breadth and depth analyses, may have been underestimated.

This TCR was recovered from a person aged 18-65 years who received the Ad26.COV2.S COVID-19 vaccine or a placebo. The chain recombines TRBV10-3 with TRBJ2-2; 8 nucleotides agree with TRBD2. The source material was peripheral blood, sampled in a trial of Ad26.COV2.S vaccine versus placebo. CDR3 in DNA: TGTGCCATCAGTGAGGGGGCCCCCAGCGGGGGCCCGAACACCGGGGAGCTGTTTTTT. Translation: CAISEGAPSGGPNTGELFF.